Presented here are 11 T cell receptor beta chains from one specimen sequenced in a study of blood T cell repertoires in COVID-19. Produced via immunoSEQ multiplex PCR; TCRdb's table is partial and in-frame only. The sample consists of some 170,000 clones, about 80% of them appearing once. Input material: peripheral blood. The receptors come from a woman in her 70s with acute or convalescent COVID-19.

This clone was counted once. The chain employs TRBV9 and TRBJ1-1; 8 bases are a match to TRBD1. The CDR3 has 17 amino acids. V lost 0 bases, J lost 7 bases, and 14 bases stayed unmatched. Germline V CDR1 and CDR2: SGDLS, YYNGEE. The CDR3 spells CASSVGPSSGGLGEAFF. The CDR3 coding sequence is TGTGCCAGCAGCGTAGGGCCGTCCTCAGGGGGCTTGGGTGAAGCTTTCTTT.

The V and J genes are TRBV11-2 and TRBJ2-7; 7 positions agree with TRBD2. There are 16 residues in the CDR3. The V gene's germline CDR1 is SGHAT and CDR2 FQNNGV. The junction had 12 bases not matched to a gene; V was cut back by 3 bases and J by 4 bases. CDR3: CASSFSGVVGDYEQYF. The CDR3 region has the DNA TGTGCCAGCAGCTTCAGCGGGGTAGTGGGGGATTACGAGCAGTACTTC.

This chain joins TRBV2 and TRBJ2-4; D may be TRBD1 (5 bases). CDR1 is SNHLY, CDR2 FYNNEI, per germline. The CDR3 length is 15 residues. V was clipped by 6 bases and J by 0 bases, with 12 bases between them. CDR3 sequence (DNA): TGTGCCAGCAGGGACCAGGGTTTAGCCAAAAACATTCAGTACTTC. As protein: CASRDQGLAKNIQYF.

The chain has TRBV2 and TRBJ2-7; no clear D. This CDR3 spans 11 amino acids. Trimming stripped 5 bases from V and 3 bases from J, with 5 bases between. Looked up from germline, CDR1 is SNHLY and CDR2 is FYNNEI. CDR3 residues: CASSKYYEQYF. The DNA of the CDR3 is TGTGCCAGCAGTAAATACTACGAGCAGTACTTC.

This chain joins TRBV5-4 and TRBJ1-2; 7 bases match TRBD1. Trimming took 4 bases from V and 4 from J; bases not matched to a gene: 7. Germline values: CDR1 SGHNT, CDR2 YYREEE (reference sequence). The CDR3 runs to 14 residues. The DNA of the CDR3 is TGTGCCAGCAGCGATCGACAGGGTGTCTATGGCTACACCTTC. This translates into CASSDRQGVYGYTF.

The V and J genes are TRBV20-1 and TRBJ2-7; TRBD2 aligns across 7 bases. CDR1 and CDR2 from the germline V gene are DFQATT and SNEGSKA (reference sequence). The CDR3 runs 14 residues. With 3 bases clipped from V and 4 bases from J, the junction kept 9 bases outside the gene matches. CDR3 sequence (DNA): TGCAGTGCTAGTTTGTCTTCACTAGCGTACGAGCAGTACTTC. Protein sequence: CSASLSSLAYEQYF.

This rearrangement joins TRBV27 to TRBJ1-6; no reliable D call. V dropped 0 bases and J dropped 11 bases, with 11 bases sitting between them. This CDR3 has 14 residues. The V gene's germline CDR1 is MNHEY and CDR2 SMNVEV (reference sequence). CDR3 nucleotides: TGTGCCAGCAGTTTATCCCAGAGGGAGGCACCCCTCCACTTT. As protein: CASSLSQREAPLHF.

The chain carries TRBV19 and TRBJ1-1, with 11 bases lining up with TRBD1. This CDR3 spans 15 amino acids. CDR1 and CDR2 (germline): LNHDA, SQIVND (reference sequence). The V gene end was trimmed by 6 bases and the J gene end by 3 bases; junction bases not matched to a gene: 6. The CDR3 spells CASRLDRGPYTEAFF. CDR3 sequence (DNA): TGTGCCAGTAGATTGGACAGGGGGCCGTACACTGAAGCTTTCTTT.

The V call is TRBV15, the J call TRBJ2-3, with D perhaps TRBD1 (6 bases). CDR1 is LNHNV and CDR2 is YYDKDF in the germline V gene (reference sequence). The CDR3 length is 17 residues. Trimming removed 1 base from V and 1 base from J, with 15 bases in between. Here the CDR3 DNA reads TGTGCCACCAGCAGAGGTCGATGGGACACCGGCACAGATACGCAGTATTTT. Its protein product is CATSRGRWDTGTDTQYF.

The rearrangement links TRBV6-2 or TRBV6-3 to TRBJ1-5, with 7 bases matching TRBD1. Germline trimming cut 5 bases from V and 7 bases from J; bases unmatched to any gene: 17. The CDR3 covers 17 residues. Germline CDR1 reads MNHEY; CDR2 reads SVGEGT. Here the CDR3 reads CASSPMTQGVGQQPQHF. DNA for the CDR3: TGTGCCAGCAGTCCGATGACCCAGGGGGTTGGGCAGCAGCCCCAGCATTTT.

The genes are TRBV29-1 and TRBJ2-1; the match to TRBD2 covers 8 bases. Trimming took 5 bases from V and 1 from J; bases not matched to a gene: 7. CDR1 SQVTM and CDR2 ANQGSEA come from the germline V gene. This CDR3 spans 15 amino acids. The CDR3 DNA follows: TGCAGCGTTTTAGTAGCGGGAACTTCCTACAATGAGCAGTTCTTC. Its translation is CSVLVAGTSYNEQFF.